The rows below give T cell receptor beta chains drawn from one sample of a study of regulatory T cells in long-lasting Graves disease. TCRdb called the multiplex PCR reads again in MiXCR, with one record for every CDR3 protein. The data show 350,000 to 500,000 distinct CDR3 sequences, about 15% seen once. Separately, the same data were catalogued under a study of T cells in Graves' hyperthyroidism and ophthalmopathy.

The sample was peripheral blood mononuclear cells (PBMCs), taken at new diagnosis, from a patient treated with antithyroid drugs. The receptors were sampled from a woman aged 50 to 60 with Graves disease. Both conserved end residues are part of each CDR3. D genes are given only for firm matches. Clone sizes are given selectively: once, few, many, or a class where the clone is expanded.

size: many; D: .; V: TRBV28; J: TRBJ2-2; DNA: TGTGCCAGCAGTTTACCCAGGTTAACCGGGGAGCTGTTTTTT; CDR3: CASSLPRLTGELFF
size: many; D: .; V: TRBV11-2; J: TRBJ1-1; DNA: TGTGCCAGCAGCTCGTTCGGACAGATTGAAGCTTTCTTT; CDR3: CASSSFGQIEAFF
size: few; D: .; V: TRBV12-3/TRBV12-4; J: TRBJ1-1; DNA: TGTGCCAGCAGTTTAGGCAGGCGGAGCACTGAAGCTTTCTTT; CDR3: CASSLGRRSTEAFF
size: many; D: TRBD1; V: TRBV5-6; J: TRBJ1-1; DNA: TGTGCCAGCACCCCGCGGGACAGGGGTACTGAAGCTTTCTTT; CDR3: CASTPRDRGTEAFF
size: .; D: TRBD2; V: TRBV5-1; J: TRBJ2-1; DNA: TGCGCCAGCGGCTCTGGACTAGCGGGAAGTCCCCCCTACAATGAGCAGTTCTTC; CDR3: CASGSGLAGSPPYNEQFF
size: .; D: TRBD1; V: TRBV9; J: TRBJ2-7; DNA: TGTGCCAGCAGCGTAGATTCCAGGGGGCGGATTAGCGAGCAGTACTTC; CDR3: CASSVDSRGRISEQYF
size: many; D: TRBD2; V: TRBV11-2; J: TRBJ2-1; DNA: TGTGCCAGCAGCTTAGCCGGGAGGGGTTTCGATGAGCAGTTCTTC; CDR3: CASSLAGRGFDEQFF
size: .; D: .; V: TRBV20-1; J: TRBJ2-1; DNA: TGCAGTATTCTGGACCCAGCCCACAATGAGCAGTTCTTC; CDR3: CSILDPAHNEQFF
size: .; D: .; V: TRBV3-1; J: TRBJ2-7; DNA: TGTGCCAGCAGCCAAGGGCAACTAGTATTATGGGAGCAGTACTTC; CDR3: CASSQGQLVLWEQYF
size: many; D: .; V: TRBV28; J: TRBJ1-4; DNA: TGTGCCATTATGTCCGGAGATAATGAAAAACTGTTTTTT; CDR3: CAIMSGDNEKLFF
size: many; D: .; V: TRBV24-1; J: TRBJ2-1; DNA: TGTGCCACCAGTGACTTGACCCGCAACAATGAGCAGTTCTTC; CDR3: CATSDLTRNNEQFF
size: many; D: .; V: TRBV12-3/TRBV12-4; J: TRBJ2-3; DNA: TGTGCCAGCAGTTTAATCTCGAACAGGGACCGATATACGCAGTATTTT; CDR3: CASSLISNRDRYTQYF
size: many; D: TRBD2; V: TRBV11-3; J: TRBJ2-4; DNA: TGTGCCAGCAGCCCCTCACTGGCGGGAGTAGGGAAAAACATTCAGTACTTC; CDR3: CASSPSLAGVGKNIQYF
size: .; D: .; V: TRBV20-1; J: TRBJ2-7; DNA: TGCAGTGCTCAGAAAGGGGAGCAGTACTTC; CDR3: CSAQKGEQYF
size: few; D: .; V: TRBV28; J: TRBJ1-5; DNA: TGTGCCAGCAGCTCCAGGGGAGCGGCTCAGCCCCAGCATTTT; CDR3: CASSSRGAAQPQHF
size: few; D: TRBD2; V: TRBV5-1; J: TRBJ2-3; DNA: TGCGCCAGCAGCCGCGGGACTAGCGGCACAGATACGCAGTATTTT; CDR3: CASSRGTSGTDTQYF
size: few; D: .; V: TRBV9; J: TRBJ1-4; DNA: TGTGCCAGCAGCGTAGGCCTGTTGAGAATCGGTTACGAAAAACTGTTTTTT; CDR3: CASSVGLLRIGYEKLFF
size: .; D: .; V: TRBV3-1; J: TRBJ2-2; DNA: TGTGCCAGCAGCCTTTCCACTAGAAGAACGAACACCGGGGAGCTGTTTTTT; CDR3: CASSLSTRRTNTGELFF
size: .; D: .; V: TRBV28; J: TRBJ2-6; DNA: TGTGCCAGCAGTTGGGAACAGGCCTCTGGGGCCAACGTCCTGACTTTC; CDR3: CASSWEQASGANVLTF
size: once; D: TRBD1; V: TRBV5-5; J: TRBJ2-1; DNA: TGTGCCAGCAGCTCTCGGCCCGCAGGGGGGCAGTTCTTC; CDR3: CASSSRPAGGQFF
size: many; D: .; V: TRBV30; J: TRBJ2-7; DNA: TGTGCCTGGAGTGTTCCCGGATCTGACTACGAGCAGTACTTC; CDR3: CAWSVPGSDYEQYF
size: few; D: TRBD1; V: TRBV19; J: TRBJ2-7; DNA: TGTGCCAGTAGTTACACCTTCAGGGGGCCCTACGAGCAGTACTTC; CDR3: CASSYTFRGPYEQYF
size: many; D: .; V: TRBV28; J: TRBJ2-5; DNA: TGTGCCAGCAACCCGACAGTATCAGAGACCCAGTACTTC; CDR3: CASNPTVSETQYF
size: few; D: .; V: TRBV19; J: TRBJ1-1; DNA: TGTGCCAGTAGTGGACAGACGAACACTGAAGCTTTCTTT; CDR3: CASSGQTNTEAFF
size: many; D: .; V: TRBV5-8; J: TRBJ1-5; DNA: TGTGCCAGCAGCTTGGTCTCAGGGCACAATCAGCCCCAGCATTTT; CDR3: CASSLVSGHNQPQHF
size: many; D: .; V: TRBV12-3/TRBV12-4; J: TRBJ2-7; DNA: TGTGCCAGCAGTTTCGGGCCCCTTGGGGGATACGAGCAGTACTTC; CDR3: CASSFGPLGGYEQYF
size: once; D: TRBD2; V: TRBV2; J: TRBJ2-3; DNA: TGTGCCAGCAGTGTTTTTCTGAGTGGCGGCTTGGCGGGAGGACATGATACGCAGTATTTT; CDR3: CASSVFLSGGLAGGHDTQYF
size: many; D: .; V: TRBV28; J: TRBJ2-1; DNA: TGTGCCAGCAGTTTACCGGGGCCTGCTACGGGGAATGAGCAGTTCTTC; CDR3: CASSLPGPATGNEQFF